These 32 T cell receptor beta chains share one sample of origin, sequenced in a study of monozygotic twins with inflammatory bowel disease. TCRdb re-analyzed the 5' RACE reads; it lists each CDR3 protein once, without DNA. The sample table includes fewer than 450,000 distinct CDR3 sequences. The sequencing input was blood. These receptors were taken from a human donor with ulcerative colitis or Crohn's disease, or a healthy co-twin of an affected twin (not recorded which).

The chain has TRBV19 and TRBJ2-2; TCRdb picks TRBD2, but there is no DNA to check that call. The CDR3 totals 16 residues. Germline V gives CDR1 LNHDA, CDR2 SQIVND (reference sequence). The CDR3 spells CASSVGAGPNTGELFF. Using reference TRBV19 and TRBJ2-2 for the parts outside the CDR3, the full variable domain is DGGITQSPKYLFRKEGQNVTLSCEQNLNHDAMYWYRQDPGQGLRLIYYSQIVNDFQKGDIAEGYSVSREKKESFPLTVTSAQKNPTAFYLCASSVGAGPNTGELFFGEGSRLTVL.

The chain carries TRBV4-3 and TRBJ2-5; TCRdb indicates TRBD1, and absent DNA this call remains unverified. The CDR3 runs to 15 residues. Per germline, CDR1 LGHNA and CDR2 YSLEER. This CDR3 is CASSQEGDIQETQYF.

CDR3 sequence: CASSLYRVESPLHF. The V call is TRBV7-3, the J call TRBJ1-6; TCRdb names TRBD1, which stays unverified in the absence of DNA. There are 14 residues in the CDR3. Germline lookup yields CDR1 SGHTA and CDR2 FQGTGA.

The gene calls are TRBV29-1 and TRBJ1-5; the D gene TCRdb calls, TRBD1, cannot be checked with no DNA. The CDR3 length is 14 residues. Per germline, CDR1 SQVTM and CDR2 ANQGSEA. CDR3 sequence reads: CSVGGQGSNQPQHF.

The gene calls are TRBV3-1 and TRBJ2-1. The CDR3 loop spans 15 amino acids. Germline loops: CDR1 LGHDT, CDR2 YNNKEL (reference sequence). CDR3 residues: CASSQEMRWGNEQFF.

The chain is built from TRBV12-3 or TRBV12-4 and TRBJ2-7. There are 14 residues in the CDR3. CDR3 sequence: CASSFAAHSYEQYF.

The chain is built from TRBV7-9 and TRBJ1-2. Germline-derived CDR1 and CDR2 are SEHNR and FQNEAQ (reference sequence). The CDR3 has 11 amino acids. CDR3 sequence: CASSALSGYTF.

The gene calls are TRBV28 and TRBJ2-1; TCRdb picks TRBD1, but there is no DNA to check that call. The CDR3 length is 14 residues. Germline loops: CDR1 MDHEN, CDR2 SYDVKM. The CDR3 here is CASSPHRDYNEQFF. The full variable domain, completed using reference TRBV28 and TRBJ2-1, is DVKVTQSSRYLVKRTGEKVFLECVQDMDHENMFWYRQDPGLGLRLIYFSYDVKMKEKGDIPEGYSVSREKKERFSLILESASTNQTSMYLCASSPHRDYNEQFFGPGTRLTVL.

The rearrangement joins TRBV13 to TRBJ2-7; TCRdb gives TRBD1 as the D gene, but with no DNA this cannot be confirmed. Germline lookup yields CDR1 PRHDT and CDR2 FYEKMQ (reference sequence). The CDR3 totals 17 residues. CDR3 amino acids: CASSPRTGPLSGYEQYF.

The gene calls are TRBV7-9 and TRBJ2-3; TCRdb reports TRBD1, a call that lacks DNA to check it against. CDR1 is SEHNR and CDR2 is FQNEAQ in the germline V gene (reference sequence). CDR3 length: 13 residues. CDR3 amino acids: CASSHPGQKTQYF. The variable domain in full, with the rest retrieved from reference TRBV7-9 and TRBJ2-3, is DTGVSQNPRHKITKRGQNVTFRCDPISEHNRLYWYRQTLGQGPEFLTYFQNEAQLEKSRLLSDRFSAERPKGSFSTLEIQRTEQGDSAMYLCASSHPGQKTQYFGPGTRLTVL.

CDR3 protein: CASRYSGPAVRNTQYF. The genes are TRBV12-3 or TRBV12-4 and TRBJ2-3; TCRdb designates TRBD2, a call that cannot be tested without DNA. This CDR3 spans 16 amino acids.

V gene TRBV4-1 combines with J gene TRBJ2-3; TCRdb calls TRBD1, which cannot be checked without DNA. The germline V gene encodes CDR1 MGHRA and CDR2 YSYEKL. The CDR3 contains 16 residues. The CDR3 loop is CASSQVGRGGTDTQYF.

J is TRBJ2-2 and V is TRBV5-1. CDR1 is SGHRS, CDR2 YFSETQ, per germline. There are 14 residues in the CDR3. CDR3 region: CASSLVHDTGELFF. The whole variable domain, filled in from reference TRBV5-1 and TRBJ2-2, reads KAGVTQTPRYLIKTRGQQVTLSCSPISGHRSVSWYQQTPGQGLQFLFEYFSETQRNKGNFPGRFSGRQFSNSRSEMNVSTLELGDSALYLCASSLVHDTGELFFGEGSRLTVL.

The rearrangement links TRBV12-3 or TRBV12-4 to TRBJ1-1. CDR3 length: 14 residues. The CDR3 spells CASSFSGKNTEAFF.

CDR3 protein: CASSFGTSVAGELFF. This chain uses TRBV7-6 with TRBJ2-2; the D call from TCRdb, TRBD2, cannot be confirmed without DNA. Germline CDR1 SGHVS, CDR2 FNYEAQ. This CDR3 has 15 amino acids.

This rearrangement joins TRBV12-3 or TRBV12-4 to TRBJ2-3; checking the TCRdb D call of TRBD1 is not possible without DNA. This CDR3 is built from 15 residues. CDR3 in amino acids: CASSPGGAPPDTQYF.

The chain joins TRBV6-2 or TRBV6-3 to TRBJ1-5; TCRdb lists TRBD1, though no DNA is available to test this call. The CDR3 runs 19 residues. Germline CDR1 and CDR2: MNHEY and SVGEGT. The CDR3: CASGGGTGFTLSPNQPQHF.

The chain uses TRBV3-1 and TRBJ1-4; the TRBD1 assignment by TCRdb is unverifiable without DNA. CDR3 length equals 17 residues. Germline CDR1 is LGHDT and CDR2 is YNNKEL (reference sequence). Here the CDR3 reads CASSSPGQGRGNEKLFF.

V and J are TRBV5-1 and TRBJ2-7. Germline V gene lookup returns CDR1 SGHRS and CDR2 YFSETQ. CDR3 length equals 11 residues. The CDR3 reads CASSLNDEQYF.

The chain employs TRBV4-1 and TRBJ2-7; the TRBD2 assignment by TCRdb is unverifiable without DNA. The V gene's germline CDR1 is MGHRA and CDR2 YSYEKL. The CDR3 length is 15 residues. CDR3 amino acids: CASSQVSGRSHEQYF.

V is TRBV19 and J is TRBJ2-7. Germline V lookup: CDR1 LNHDA, CDR2 SQIVND (reference sequence). The length of the CDR3 is 13 residues. The CDR3 loop is CASSISRLREQYF. The whole variable domain, remainder taken from reference TRBV19 and TRBJ2-7, is DGGITQSPKYLFRKEGQNVTLSCEQNLNHDAMYWYRQDPGQGLRLIYYSQIVNDFQKGDIAEGYSVSREKKESFPLTVTSAQKNPTAFYLCASSISRLREQYFGPGTRLTVT.

The chain combines TRBV4-1 with TRBJ2-5; TCRdb outputs TRBD1, but without DNA this stays unchecked. This CDR3 has 16 residues. Germline V CDR1 and CDR2: MGHRA, YSYEKL. The CDR3 region is CASSLRGTGGAETQYF.

This sequence joins TRBV20-1 and TRBJ2-6. This CDR3 contains 17 residues. Germline CDR1 and CDR2: DFQATT and SNEGSKA (reference sequence). CDR3 residues: CSASRLLISSGANVLTF.

V gene TRBV5-1 combines with J gene TRBJ2-2; there is no DNA to check the TCRdb D call of TRBD1. Germline loops: CDR1 SGHRS, CDR2 YFSETQ. The CDR3 is 15 amino acids. The CDR3 sequence is CASSLADRGPGELFF.

J is TRBJ1-5 and V is TRBV28; TCRdb returns TRBD1, unconfirmable since there is no DNA. The germline CDR1 and CDR2 sequences are MDHEN and SYDVKM. The CDR3 runs to 15 residues. CDR3 region: CASSLKGGNNQPQHF. Variable domain in full (rest from reference TRBV28 and TRBJ1-5): DVKVTQSSRYLVKRTGEKVFLECVQDMDHENMFWYRQDPGLGLRLIYFSYDVKMKEKGDIPEGYSVSREKKERFSLILESASTNQTSMYLCASSLKGGNNQPQHFGDGTRLSIL.

CDR3 sequence reads: CASSLVPTRQETQYF. The chain combines TRBV7-2 with TRBJ2-5. The CDR3 is made up of 15 amino acids. Germline CDR1 SGHTA, CDR2 FQGNSA.

The chain combines TRBV4-3 with TRBJ2-3; absent DNA, TCRdb's TRBD2 call cannot be checked. The germline V gene has CDR1 LGHNA and CDR2 YSLEER. The CDR3 runs 16 residues. This chain's CDR3 is CASSQEGGPFPDTQYF.

The V and J genes are TRBV19 and TRBJ1-2; TCRdb's D call, TRBD1, is unchecked because there is no DNA. The CDR3 spans 16 residues. CDR1 and CDR2 (germline): LNHDA, SQIVND (reference sequence). The CDR3 loop is CASSISAGTGNYGYTF.

The chain employs TRBV12-3 or TRBV12-4 and TRBJ2-4; with no DNA, the TCRdb D assignment of TRBD1 cannot be verified. CDR3 length: 12 amino acids. Here the CDR3 reads CASSFGGNIQYF.

V is TRBV7-2 and J is TRBJ1-4; TCRdb's assignment of TRBD1 cannot be checked, as there is no DNA. This CDR3 comprises 16 residues. The germline gives CDR1 SGHTA, CDR2 FQGNSA. The CDR3: CASSLAEATGGEKLFF.

The rearrangement joins TRBV6-2 or TRBV6-3 to TRBJ2-1; the TRBD2 assignment by TCRdb is unverifiable without DNA. The CDR3 has 16 amino acids. Germline V gene data show CDR1 as MNHEY and CDR2 as SVGEGT. The chain's CDR3 is CASIPVAGVSYNEQFF.

The gene calls are TRBV5-5 and TRBJ2-7; TCRdb outputs TRBD1, but without DNA this stays unchecked. From germline, CDR1 is SGHKS and CDR2 YYEKEE (reference sequence). This CDR3 has 14 amino acids. The chain's CDR3 is CASSLVPGVHEQYF.